This passage covers 20 T cell receptor beta chains from one sample sequenced in a study of CD8+CD57+ T cells in acquired aplastic anemia. Selection for sequencing was limited to patients who had shown CD8+CD57+ cell expansion by flow cytometry. The template used for profiling TCR beta VDJ and CDR3 was genomic DNA. TCRdb passed the reads through MiXCR, listing each CDR3 protein once. Among roughly 170,000 distinct CDR3 sequences listed, almost 50% were seen once. The sequenced sample was sorted CD4+, CD8+, or CD8+CD57+ T cells (not recorded which) from PBMCs. The receptors stem from a human donor with aplastic anemia.

This clonotype was counted at least ten times. The chain recombines TRBV25-1 with TRBJ2-1, with D perhaps TRBD1 (6 bases). V dropped 6 bases and J dropped 4 bases, with 16 bases sitting between them. The germline CDR1 and CDR2 sequences are MGHDK and SYGVNS. The CDR3 sequence is 15 residues long. Here the CDR3 reads CASRIGGGSYNEQFF. CDR3 DNA: TGTGCCAGCAGGATTGGGGGCGGATCATACAATGAGCAGTTCTTC.

The rearrangement links TRBV10-3 to TRBJ1-6; D possibly corresponds to TRBD1 (6 bases). Germline V CDR1 and CDR2: ENHRY, SYGVKD. V gave up 0 bases and J gave up 8 bases, with 11 bases separating them. The CDR3 is made up of 15 amino acids. The CDR3 reads CAISESGGQDSPLHF. CDR3 bases: TGTGCCATCAGTGAGTCGGGGGGGCAGGATTCACCCCTCCACTTT.

The chain links TRBV24-1 to TRBJ2-7; D gene unclear. CDR1 and CDR2 (germline): KGHDR, SFDVKD. The CDR3 runs to 13 residues. With 9 bases removed from V and 0 bases from J, the gap between germline ends came to 11 bases. The CDR3 loop reads CATRASDSYEQYF. In DNA, the CDR3 is TGTGCCACCCGTGCGTCGGACTCCTACGAGCAGTACTTC.

Worth noting for this clonotype: This could be a read error, since a much larger clone is one nucleotide away. The chain uses TRBV6-2 or TRBV6-3 and TRBJ2-6; TRBD1 is a possible D gene (6 bases). CDR3 length: 14 amino acids. Germline CDR1 reads MNHEY; CDR2 reads SVGEGT. CDR3 coding DNA: TGTGCCGCAACAACAGGGCCTGGGGCCAACGACCTGACTTTC. Translated, it gives CAATTGPGANDLTF.

Remarks on this clonotype: This clone may be a read error of a much larger clone one base away. J is TRBJ2-1 and V is TRBV5-1; no clear D. V was trimmed by 0 bases and J by 15 bases, leaving 19 bases between them. Looked up from germline, CDR1 is SGHRS and CDR2 is YFSETQ. The CDR3 covers 14 residues. The CDR3 nucleotides are TGCGCCAGCAGCTTGGGGGCCCCCAACTCGCTGGGGTTCTTC. Its translation is CASSLGAPNSLGFF.

The rearrangement uses TRBV15 and TRBJ1-1, with 9 bases fitting TRBD1. The CDR3 contains 21 residues. Trimming removed 0 bases from V and 5 bases from J; junction bases left unmatched: 22. Germline V gene sequence: CDR1 LNHNV, CDR2 YYDKDF (reference sequence). Here the CDR3 reads CATSRDSPKWDRADRWTEAFF. Written as DNA, the CDR3 is TGTGCCACCAGCAGAGATTCCCCAAAATGGGACAGGGCTGACCGTTGGACTGAAGCTTTCTTT.

This clonotype occurred a few times. The rearrangement links TRBV15 to TRBJ2-1; D possibly uses TRBD1 or TRBD2 (6 bases each). The CDR3 runs 12 residues. The germline V gene encodes CDR1 LNHNV and CDR2 YYDKDF (reference sequence). Trimming took off 4 bases at V and 9 bases at J, with 10 bases between the two ends. The CDR3 DNA is TGTGCCACCAGCACTAAGGGGGGTGAGCAGTTCTTC. Translated, it gives CATSTKGGEQFF.

This clonotype was seen ten or more times. In DNA, the CDR3 is TGCGCCAGCAGCCTCGGGACCGACTACTATGGCTACACCTTC. This gives the protein CASSLGTDYYGYTF. This chain joins TRBV5-1 and TRBJ1-2; possible D gene TRBD1, 5 bases. Germline-derived CDR1 and CDR2 are SGHRS and YFSETQ. The V gene lost 4 bases and the J gene lost 3 bases, with 13 bases spanning the gap. There are 14 residues in the CDR3.

This clonotype was detected ten times or more. The chain has TRBV27 and TRBJ2-3; 11 nucleotides line up with TRBD2. From germline, CDR1 is MNHEY and CDR2 SMNVEV (reference sequence). The CDR3 sequence is 15 residues long. With V trimmed by 6 bases and J by 3 bases, 5 bases remained unmatched. For the CDR3, the DNA is TGTGCCAGCAGCAGGAGACTAGCGGGGACAGATACGCAGTATTTT. Amino acids: CASSRRLAGTDTQYF.

The chain combines TRBV10-3 with TRBJ2-1; 13 bases line up with TRBD2. This CDR3 has 15 amino acids. V gave up 10 bases and J gave up 5 bases; unmatched junction bases: 8. The V gene's germline CDR1 is ENHRY and CDR2 SYGVKD. This CDR3 is CASNVLAGGHNEQFF. The CDR3 DNA follows: TGTGCCAGCAACGTACTAGCGGGGGGGCACAATGAGCAGTTCTTC.

Note on this clonotype: It may be a read error: a sequence one base away is much more abundant. The chain recombines TRBV30 with TRBJ1-6; a weak D match, TRBD1 (5 bases). The V gene's germline CDR1 is GTSNPN and CDR2 SVGIG (reference sequence). The length of the CDR3 is 12 residues. V gave up 5 bases and J gave up 8 bases, with 10 bases separating them. This chain's CDR3 is CAWGTADSPLHF. In DNA, the CDR3 is TGTGCCTGGGGGACGGCAGATTCACCCCTCCACTTT. The entire variable domain, with the rest obtained from reference TRBV30 and TRBJ1-6, is as follows: SQTIHQWPATLVQPVGSPLSLECTVEGTSNPNLYWYRQAAGRGLQLLFYSVGIGQISSEVPQNLSASRPQDRQFILSSKKLLLSDSGFYLCAWGTADSPLHFGNGTRLTVT.

This chain joins TRBV6-1 and TRBJ2-3, with 8 bases that match TRBD1. The germline CDR1 and CDR2 sequences are MNHNS and SASEGT. After removal of 5 bases from V and 2 bases from J, the junction contained 12 bases not matched to a gene. CDR3 length: 17 residues. Here the CDR3 reads CASSQVLRGRNTDTQYF. Written as DNA, the CDR3 is TGTGCCAGCAGTCAAGTGCTCAGGGGGCGAAACACAGATACGCAGTATTTT.

The rearrangement joins TRBV20-1 to TRBJ2-1; TRBD2 matches at 10 bases. The CDR3 covers 16 residues. Germline V gene lookup returns CDR1 DFQATT and CDR2 SNEGSKA (reference sequence). With 0 bases clipped from V and 8 bases from J, the junction kept 10 bases outside the gene matches. CDR3 sequence: CSARDQPGLAMYEQFF. In DNA, the CDR3 is TGCAGTGCTAGAGATCAGCCGGGACTAGCGATGTATGAGCAGTTCTTC.

The chain couples TRBV19 to TRBJ2-2; 7 nucleotides match TRBD2. J gave up 5 bases and V 9 bases, and 9 bases lay outside the gene matches. The germline CDR1 and CDR2 sequences are LNHDA and SQIVND (reference sequence). The CDR3 is 14 residues long. The DNA of the CDR3 is TGTGCCAGCCACACTAGCGAAGGAACCGGGGAGCTGTTTTTT. It encodes CASHTSEGTGELFF.

The gene calls are TRBV2 and TRBJ2-5; the match to TRBD1 covers 10 bases. Trimming cost V 4 bases and J 7 bases; bases outside gene matches: 6. Germline CDR1 and CDR2: SNHLY and FYNNEI. The CDR3 has 14 residues. Here the CDR3 DNA reads TGTGCCAGCAGTGGGAGACAGGGGGCGGGGACCCAGTACTTC. Translated: CASSGRQGAGTQYF.

The rearrangement uses TRBV19 and TRBJ1-5; 7 bases are shared with TRBD1. CDR1 and CDR2 from the germline V gene are LNHDA and SQIVND (reference sequence). The CDR3 extends over 13 amino acids. After removal of 8 bases from V and 2 bases from J, the junction contained 3 bases not matched to a gene. CDR3 DNA: TGTGCCAGTGCAACAGGGGGCAATCAGCCCCAGCATTTT. This encodes CASATGGNQPQHF. The whole variable domain, remainder taken from reference TRBV19 and TRBJ1-5, is DGGITQSPKYLFRKEGQNVTLSCEQNLNHDAMYWYRQDPGQGLRLIYYSQIVNDFQKGDIAEGYSVSREKKESFPLTVTSAQKNPTAFYLCASATGGNQPQHFGDGTRLSIL.

This clonotype was seen a few times. The genes are TRBV4-3 and TRBJ2-5; no definite D call. Germline V gene lookup returns CDR1 LGHNA and CDR2 YSLEER. CDR3 length equals 14 residues. Trimming left V 1 base short and J 4 bases short, with 10 bases between. CDR3 in amino acids: CASSQAAIGETQYF. As DNA, the CDR3 is TGCGCCAGCAGCCAAGCAGCGATCGGAGAGACCCAGTACTTC.

The chain uses TRBV7-9 and TRBJ2-7; maybe TRBD2 (5 bases). This CDR3 contains 13 residues. The V gene lost 2 bases and the J gene lost 1 base, with 6 bases spanning the gap. CDR1 and CDR2 (germline): SEHNR, FQNEAQ (reference sequence). The CDR3 protein is CASSLPGSYEQYF. Written as DNA, the CDR3 is TGTGCCAGCAGCTTACCGGGGTCCTACGAGCAGTACTTC. The full variable domain, in which reference TRBV7-9 and TRBJ2-7 provide the parts outside the CDR3, is DTGVSQNPRHKITKRGQNVTFRCDPISEHNRLYWYRQTLGQGPEFLTYFQNEAQLEKSRLLSDRFSAERPKGSFSTLEIQRTEQGDSAMYLCASSLPGSYEQYFGPGTRLTVT.

This chain links TRBV2 with TRBJ2-1, with 10 bases that match TRBD2. Germline assignment: CDR1 SNHLY and CDR2 FYNNEI. Losses at the gene ends were 8 bases for V and 5 bases for J; bases not matched to a gene: 3. There are 13 residues in the CDR3. The CDR3 DNA is TGTGCCAGCGGGACTAGCGTCCACAATGAGCAGTTCTTC. Translating it yields CASGTSVHNEQFF.

This clonotype showed up many times. The rearrangement joins TRBV5-1 to TRBJ2-7; TRBD2 is a possible D gene (7 bases). Per the germline V gene, CDR1 is SGHRS and CDR2 is YFSETQ. The CDR3 is 14 residues long. Trimming stripped 3 bases from V and 6 bases from J, with 16 bases between. The DNA of the CDR3 is TGCGCCAGCAGCTGGGGGGGGGCAGATTTCGAGCAGTACTTC. It encodes CASSWGGADFEQYF. The full variable domain, in which reference TRBV5-1 and TRBJ2-7 provide the parts outside the CDR3, is KAGVTQTPRYLIKTRGQQVTLSCSPISGHRSVSWYQQTPGQGLQFLFEYFSETQRNKGNFPGRFSGRQFSNSRSEMNVSTLELGDSALYLCASSWGGADFEQYFGPGTRLTVT.